These 12 T cell receptor beta chains originate from one sample sequenced in a study of radiation and T cells in renal cell carcinoma. Clones were sequenced by immunoSEQ multiplex PCR, and TCRdb holds only the in-frame ones, with some missing. There are roughly 90,000 clones in the sample; approximately 80% occur only once, and approximately 8.8% lies in the top ten. Time point of the sample: blood 4 weeks post-SBRT, at nephrectomy. Treatment defined: 15 Gy SBRT to primary tumor, nephrectomy 4 weeks later. Here the sequenced sample was blood, taken from a patient whose treatment included radiotherapy and nephrectomy. All receptors derive from a man aged 45-60 years with renal cell carcinoma.

The rearrangement uses TRBV6-1 and TRBJ2-3; possible D gene TRBD1, 6 bases. Deletions cut 2 bases from V and 2 bases from J, with 11 bases between. This CDR3 contains 15 residues. The germline V gene has CDR1 MNHNS and CDR2 SASEGT. CDR3 residues: CASSELGTPTDTQYF. The CDR3 nucleotides read TGTGCCAGCAGTGAACTAGGGACACCCACAGATACGCAGTATTTT.

The chain recombines TRBV9 with TRBJ2-3; TRBD2 matches at 8 bases. Trimming removed 3 bases from V and 8 bases from J; junction bases left unmatched: 14. In germline, CDR1 is SGDLS, CDR2 YYNGEE. This CDR3 has 16 amino acids. In DNA form, the CDR3 reads TGTGCCAGCAGCGCTCAGGATCCGGGGGGGCGGGTTACGCAGTATTTT. It yields the protein CASSAQDPGGRVTQYF.

This clone is a singleton in its sample. V gene TRBV11-3 combines with J gene TRBJ1-3, with D possibly matching TRBD1 (6 bases). This CDR3 spans 20 amino acids. Per the germline V gene, CDR1 is SGHNT and CDR2 is YENEEA. Trimming stripped 1 base from V and 8 bases from J, with 30 bases between. The CDR3: CASSLATLGRGWIREDTIYF. The CDR3 DNA sequence: TGTGCCAGCAGCTTAGCTACCCTAGGAAGGGGGTGGATTCGTGAGGACACCATATATTTT. The full variable domain, completed using reference TRBV11-3 and TRBJ1-3, is EAGVVQSPRYKIIEKKQPVAFWCNPISGHNTLYWYLQNLGQGPELLIRYENEEAVDDSQLPKDRFSAERLKGVDSTLKIQPAELGDSAVYLCASSLATLGRGWIREDTIYFGEGSWLTVV.

The rearrangement uses TRBV4-1 and TRBJ2-1; perhaps TRBD1 as D (7 bases). CDR3 length: 18 residues. The V end lost 4 bases, the J end lost 1 base, and 20 bases lay between the germline ends. Germline V gene data show CDR1 as MGHRA and CDR2 as YSYEKL. The CDR3 spells CASSPRGGQAGSYNEQFF. Here the CDR3 DNA reads TGCGCCAGCAGCCCCCGGGGAGGACAGGCGGGATCCTACAATGAGCAGTTCTTC.

The chain has TRBV4-1 and TRBJ1-1, with D uncertain. There are 15 residues in the CDR3. The germline V and J ends were trimmed by 5 bases and 2 bases, with 15 bases remaining between them. Germline CDR1 reads MGHRA; CDR2 reads YSYEKL. The CDR3 here is CASSDHPTQNTEAFF. Written as DNA, the CDR3 is TGCGCCAGCAGCGATCACCCAACGCAAAACACTGAAGCTTTCTTT.

The CDR3 protein is CASSVPRDRGDTGELFF. The CDR3 bases are TGTGCCAGCAGTGTTCCCCGGGACAGGGGGGACACCGGGGAGCTGTTTTTT. The V call is TRBV2, the J call TRBJ2-2; 11 bases map to TRBD1. This CDR3 is 17 amino acids long. J lost 3 bases, V lost 4 bases, and 7 bases had no gene match. Germline lookup yields CDR1 SNHLY and CDR2 FYNNEI.

The rearrangement joins TRBV9 to TRBJ1-2, with D possibly matching TRBD1 (6 bases). Germline values: CDR1 SGDLS, CDR2 YYNGEE. Trimming cost V 7 bases and J 3 bases, with 22 bases left between them. CDR3 size: 16 residues. CDR3 sequence (DNA): TGTGCCAGCGGGTTTTCATCTGCAGGGGAGGACTATGGCTACACCTTC. It translates to CASGFSSAGEDYGYTF.

In its sample, this clone was seen once. The chain carries TRBV27 and TRBJ2-1; 12 nucleotides match TRBD2. The CDR3 is made up of 16 amino acids. Germline V CDR1 and CDR2: MNHEY, SMNVEV (reference sequence). The J segment lost 5 bases and the V segment lost 5 bases, leaving 7 bases of the junction unmatched. The CDR3 loop reads CASSTPLAGGHNEQFF. In DNA, the CDR3 is TGTGCCAGCAGTACCCCCCTAGCGGGAGGGCACAATGAGCAGTTCTTC.

The V gene is TRBV28, the J gene TRBJ2-3; D ambiguous. CDR3 length equals 13 residues. The V and J ends lost 4 bases and 3 bases respectively, with 8 bases between them. In germline, CDR1 is MDHEN, CDR2 SYDVKM. The CDR3 region has the DNA TGTGCCAGCAGTTACGGGTATACAGATACGCAGTATTTT. It specifies CASSYGYTDTQYF. Together with reference TRBV28 and TRBJ2-3, the CDR3 gives the full variable domain: DVKVTQSSRYLVKRTGEKVFLECVQDMDHENMFWYRQDPGLGLRLIYFSYDVKMKEKGDIPEGYSVSREKKERFSLILESASTNQTSMYLCASSYGYTDTQYFGPGTRLTVL.

The V gene is TRBV6-4, the J gene TRBJ1-1, with TRBD1 as a possible D gene (6 bases). The CDR3 spans 13 residues. Germline V gene lookup returns CDR1 MRHNA and CDR2 SNTAGT. V was clipped by 6 bases and J by 0 bases, with 8 bases between them. This CDR3 reads CASSDRMNTEAFF. CDR3 coding DNA: TGTGCCAGCAGCGACAGGATGAACACTGAAGCTTTCTTT.

The chain recombines TRBV5-1 with TRBJ2-3; possibly TRBD2 for D (5 bases). This CDR3 contains 15 residues. CDR1 and CDR2 from the germline V gene are SGHRS and YFSETQ. The V and J ends lost 4 bases and 3 bases respectively, with 15 bases between them. The CDR3 here is CASSLPRGETDTQYF. The DNA for the CDR3 is TGCGCCAGCAGCCTGCCTCGGGGAGAGACAGATACGCAGTATTTT.

This sequence joins TRBV11-2 and TRBJ2-5; the D gene is possibly TRBD1 (6 bases). V lost 6 bases, J lost 1 base, and 15 bases lay in between. Germline CDR1 reads SGHAT; CDR2 reads FQNNGV. CDR3 size: 15 residues. Here the CDR3 DNA reads TGTGCCAGCAGAAACACCCGGACAGCCCAAGAGACCCAGTACTTC. Translated: CASRNTRTAQETQYF.